The 13 T cell receptor beta chains reported below all come from one sample, sequenced in a study of T cell repertoires in cytomegalovirus infection (dated by TCRdb to the late 2010s). These receptors' antigens are unknown. For sequencing, an Illumina HiSeq 1500 was employed. TCRdb reprocessing: public reads trimmed at Q25 with fastp, clones called with MiXCR, in-frame beta chains kept. All rows with the same CDR3 protein become a single entry with the most common DNA and genes. The sample records around 58,000 distinct CDR3 sequences, about 19% of which are singletons. Jointly, the top ten make up around 72% of the sample. Explained via the paper, the treatment or condition label denotes: in vitro stimulation with specific CMV peptide epitopes to enrich CMV-specific T cells. The sequenced sample was CD8+ T cells from cultured PBMCs, obtained from culture after CMV antigen stimulation. Source of these receptors: a human donor in good health (CMV status not recorded). Some clones in this sample may be carry-over from other donors' samples.

This clonotype occurred many times. The genes are TRBV6-1 and TRBJ1-6; maybe TRBD1 (5 bases). The ends were cut back, 2 bases at V and 10 bases at J, with 12 bases in the middle. The CDR3 consists of 14 residues. The V gene's germline CDR1 is MNHNS and CDR2 SASEGT. The CDR3 is CASSEQQGWSPLHF. As DNA, the CDR3 is TGTGCCAGCAGTGAACAGCAGGGTTGGTCACCCCTCCACTTT.

This clonotype was observed a handful of times. The V gene is TRBV2, the J gene TRBJ2-3; 10 nucleotides align to TRBD2. With V trimmed by 8 bases and J by 2 bases, 10 bases remained unmatched. The CDR3 length is 16 residues. Per germline, CDR1 SNHLY and CDR2 FYNNEI. CDR3 residues: CASSGASGGFTDTQYF. The DNA of the CDR3 is TGTGCCAGCTCTGGGGCTAGCGGGGGATTCACAGATACGCAGTATTTT.

There are a few counts of this clonotype. The chain joins TRBV6-2 or TRBV6-3 to TRBJ2-5; D unresolved. Trimming took 7 bases from V and 0 from J, leaving 9 bases between them. This CDR3 spans 13 amino acids. CDR1 is MNHEY, CDR2 SVGEGT, per germline. Written as DNA, the CDR3 is TGTGCCAGCACCCTGAGACACCAAGAGACCCAGTACTTC. Amino acids: CASTLRHQETQYF.

This clonotype was recorded at least ten times. CDR3 nucleotides: TGTGCCAGCAGCTCCCGGGGGGCAACTAATGAAAAACTGTTTTTT. Translating gives CASSSRGATNEKLFF. This chain links TRBV7-2 with TRBJ1-4; tentatively, D is TRBD1 (5 bases). Germline V gene data show CDR1 as SGHTA and CDR2 as FQGNSA. The length of the CDR3 is 15 residues. V was clipped by 4 bases and J by 0 bases, with 9 bases between them.

This clonotype was seen a handful of times. This chain links TRBV7-2 with TRBJ2-5; no firm D call. CDR1 is SGHTA, CDR2 FQGNSA, per germline. This CDR3 contains 13 residues. The germline V and J ends were trimmed by 4 bases and 0 bases, with 6 bases remaining between them. CDR3 loop: CASSSADQETQYF. Here the CDR3 DNA reads TGTGCCAGCAGCTCGGCAGACCAAGAGACCCAGTACTTC. Together with reference TRBV7-2 and TRBJ2-5, the CDR3 gives the full variable domain: GAGVSQSPSNKVTEKGKDVELRCDPISGHTALYWYRQSLGQGLEFLIYFQGNSAPDKSGLPSDRFSAERTGGSVSTLTIQRTQQEDSAVYLCASSSADQETQYFGPGTRLLVL.

The chain links TRBV27 to TRBJ1-1; no clear D gene. Trimming shortened V by 1 base and J by 1 base, and 4 bases separated the two germline ends. The CDR3 length is 13 residues. Germline V CDR1 and CDR2: MNHEY, SMNVEV (reference sequence). CDR3 sequence: CASSLFQNTEAFF. The CDR3, as DNA: TGTGCCAGCAGTTTATTTCAGAACACTGAAGCTTTCTTT.

There are a few counts of this clonotype. In nucleotides, the CDR3 is TGTGCCAGCAGCCTACGGACAGATTCCTACGAGCAGTACTTC. This gives the protein CASSLRTDSYEQYF. The chain is built from TRBV7-2 and TRBJ2-7; D may be TRBD1 (6 bases). V was clipped by 5 bases and J by 1 base, with 12 bases between them. This CDR3 contains 14 residues. Looked up from germline, CDR1 is SGHTA and CDR2 is FQGNSA.

This clonotype occurred a few times. This chain joins TRBV12-3 or TRBV12-4 and TRBJ1-6, with TRBD1 identical over 7 bases. The CDR3 is 17 residues long. The J segment lost 0 bases and the V segment lost 7 bases, leaving 9 bases of the junction unmatched. CDR3 DNA sequence: TGTGCCAGCATCGGACAGGACACGAGCTCCTATAATTCACCCCTCCACTTT. Translated: CASIGQDTSSYNSPLHF.

This chain connects TRBV11-2 to TRBJ1-2; tentatively, D is TRBD1 (6 bases). The germline V and J ends were trimmed by 2 bases and 2 bases, with 12 bases remaining between them. CDR3 length: 15 residues. CDR1 SGHAT and CDR2 FQNNGV come from the germline V gene. DNA of the CDR3: TGTGCCAGCAGCTTACCCTCTGGGGGCAACTATGGCTACACCTTC. Its protein is CASSLPSGGNYGYTF.

The table lists this clonotype with a few counts. This chain joins TRBV7-2 and TRBJ2-7, with D maybe TRBD2 (6 bases). There are 14 residues in the CDR3. V lost 7 bases, J lost 2 bases, and 15 bases lay in between. CDR1 SGHTA and CDR2 FQGNSA come from the germline V gene. The CDR3 sequence: CASTYGRGTYEQYF. The CDR3 nucleotides are TGTGCCAGCACCTACGGACGGGGGACCTACGAGCAGTACTTC. The full variable domain, in which reference TRBV7-2 and TRBJ2-7 provide the parts outside the CDR3, is GAGVSQSPSNKVTEKGKDVELRCDPISGHTALYWYRQSLGQGLEFLIYFQGNSAPDKSGLPSDRFSAERTGGSVSTLTIQRTQQEDSAVYLCASTYGRGTYEQYFGPGTRLTVT.

This chain joins TRBV30 and TRBJ1-1; D possibly corresponds to TRBD1 (6 bases). Germline V gene lookup returns CDR1 GTSNPN and CDR2 SVGIG (reference sequence). Trimming left V 2 bases short and J 5 bases short, with 12 bases between. This CDR3 has 13 amino acids. The CDR3 sequence is CAWSSGAGTEAFF. The CDR3 DNA reads as TGTGCCTGGAGTTCAGGGGCTGGAACTGAAGCTTTCTTT.

This clonotype was recorded a few times. The rearrangement joins TRBV12-3 or TRBV12-4 to TRBJ2-5; D is possibly TRBD1 (6 bases). The V and J ends lost 3 bases and 5 bases respectively, with 13 bases between them. The CDR3 runs 14 residues. In nucleotides, the CDR3 is TGTGCCAGCAGTTTCACAGGGTACCTCGAGACCCAGTACTTC. Its protein is CASSFTGYLETQYF.

This chain joins TRBV28 and TRBJ1-4; D is unresolved. From germline, CDR1 is MDHEN and CDR2 SYDVKM. Between the trimmed V and J ends, which lost 1 base and 6 bases, there was a span of 9 bases. This CDR3 is 14 amino acids long. The CDR3 here is CASSLYQTDEKLFF. CDR3 bases: TGTGCCAGCAGTTTATACCAGACGGATGAAAAACTGTTTTTT.